The clone carrying this T cell receptor beta chain is a singleton in its sample. What it binds is not known. Clones were read by immunoSEQ multiplex PCR, and TCRdb kept only the in-frame ones, dropping some. This sample has about 1,900,000 clones, with about 95% found just once. The CDR3 runs to 12 residues. V was trimmed by 4 bases and J by 7 bases, leaving 11 bases between them. Germline CDR1 and CDR2: SGHNT and YYREEE (reference sequence). The naive CD8 subset, CD45RO-negative cells positively selected for CCR7, excluded terminally differentiated effector memory CD45RA+ cells. This entry is derived from a study of shared clonotypes between healthy human individuals. Study findings and constraints: Despite large depth, sorted-subset datasets appeared incompletely sequenced.

The sample was naive CD8+ T cells sorted from blood. The receptor comes from a young man in good health. This rearrangement joins TRBV5-4 to TRBJ1-2, with D possibly being TRBD1 (5 bases). Here the CDR3 reads CASSHVGGGYTF. The CDR3 bases are TGTGCCAGCAGCCACGTGGGGGGTGGCTACACCTTC.